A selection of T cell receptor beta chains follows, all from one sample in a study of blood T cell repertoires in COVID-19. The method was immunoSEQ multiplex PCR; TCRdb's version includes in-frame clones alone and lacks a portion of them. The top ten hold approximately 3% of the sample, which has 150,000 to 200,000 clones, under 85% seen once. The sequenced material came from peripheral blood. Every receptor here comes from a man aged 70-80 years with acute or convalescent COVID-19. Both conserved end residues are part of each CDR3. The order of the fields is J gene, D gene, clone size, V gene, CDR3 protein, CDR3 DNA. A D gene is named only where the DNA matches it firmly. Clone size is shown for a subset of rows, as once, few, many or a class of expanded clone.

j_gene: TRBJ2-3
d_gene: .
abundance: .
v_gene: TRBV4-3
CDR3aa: CASSQNLGRAAVLTDTQYF
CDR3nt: TGCGCCAGCAGCCAAAATCTCGGCCGGGCAGCGGTACTCACAGATACGCAGTATTTT

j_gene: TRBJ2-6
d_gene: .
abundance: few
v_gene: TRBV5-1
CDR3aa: CASSLVQTGANVLTF
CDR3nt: TGCGCCAGCAGCTTGGTCCAGACTGGGGCCAACGTCCTGACTTTC

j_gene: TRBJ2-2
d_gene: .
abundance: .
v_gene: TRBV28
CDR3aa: CASSLGLGRGTGELFF
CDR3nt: TGTGCCAGCAGTTTGGGGCTCGGGAGAGGCACCGGGGAGCTGTTTTTT

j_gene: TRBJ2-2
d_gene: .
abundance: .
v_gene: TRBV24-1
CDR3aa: CATERAGENTGELFF
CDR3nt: TGTGCCACCGAAAGGGCAGGGGAGAACACCGGGGAGCTGTTTTTT

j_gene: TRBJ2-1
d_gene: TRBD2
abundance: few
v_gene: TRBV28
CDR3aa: CASSLWGSGASDEQFF
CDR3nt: TGTGCCAGCAGTTTATGGGGTAGCGGGGCCTCGGATGAGCAGTTCTTC

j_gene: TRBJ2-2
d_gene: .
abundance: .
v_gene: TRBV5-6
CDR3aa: CASSDGLHLGNTGELFF
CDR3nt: TGTGCCAGCAGCGACGGACTCCATCTAGGGAACACCGGGGAGCTGTTTTTT

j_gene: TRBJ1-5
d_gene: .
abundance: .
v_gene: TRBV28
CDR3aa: CASRTVNQPQHF
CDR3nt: TGTGCCAGCAGAACGGTGAATCAGCCCCAGCATTTT

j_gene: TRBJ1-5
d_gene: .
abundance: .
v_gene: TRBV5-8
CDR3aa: CASSAGAEGSAQHF
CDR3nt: TGTGCCAGCAGCGCGGGAGCAGAAGGGTCAGCCCAGCATTTT

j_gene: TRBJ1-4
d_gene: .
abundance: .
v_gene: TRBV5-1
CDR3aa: CASSIDSSTNEKLFF
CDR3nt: TGCGCCAGCAGCATCGACAGTTCAACTAATGAAAAACTGTTTTTT

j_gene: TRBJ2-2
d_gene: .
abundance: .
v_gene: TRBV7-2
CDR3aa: CASSNSRTPGRELFF
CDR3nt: TGTGCCAGCAGCAACAGCCGAACTCCCGGCAGGGAGCTGTTTTTT

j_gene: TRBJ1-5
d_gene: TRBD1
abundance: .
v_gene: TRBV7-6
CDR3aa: CASSSDRDQPQHF
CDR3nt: TGTGCCAGCAGCTCAGACAGGGATCAGCCCCAGCATTTT

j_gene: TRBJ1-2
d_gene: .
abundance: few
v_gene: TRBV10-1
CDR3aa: CASSEGTGSGGYTF
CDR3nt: TGCGCCAGCAGTGAGGGGACTGGATCCGGCGGCTACACCTTC

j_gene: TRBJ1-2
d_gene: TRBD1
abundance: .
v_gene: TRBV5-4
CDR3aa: CASSSGQGRYGYTF
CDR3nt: TGTGCCAGCAGTTCGGGACAGGGGAGGTATGGCTACACCTTC

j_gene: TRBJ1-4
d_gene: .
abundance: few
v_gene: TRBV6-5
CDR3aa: CASRSTDQDLKLFF
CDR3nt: TGTGCCAGCAGGTCTACCGACCAGGACTTAAAACTGTTTTTT

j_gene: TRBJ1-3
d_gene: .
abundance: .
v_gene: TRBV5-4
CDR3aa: CASSLAGPSGNTIYF
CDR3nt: TGTGCCAGCAGCTTAGCGGGACCCTCTGGAAACACCATATATTTT

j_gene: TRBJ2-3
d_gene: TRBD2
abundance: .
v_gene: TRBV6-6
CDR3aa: CASSRRLAGGPGDTQYF
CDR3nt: TGTGCCAGCAGTCGCCGACTAGCGGGGGGCCCCGGGGATACGCAGTATTTT

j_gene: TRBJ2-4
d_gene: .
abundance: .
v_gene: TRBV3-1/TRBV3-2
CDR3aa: CASSLDREKNIQYF
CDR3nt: TGTGCCAGCAGCCTAGACCGAGAAAAAAACATTCAGTACTTC

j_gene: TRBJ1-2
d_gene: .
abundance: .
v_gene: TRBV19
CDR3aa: CASSQEGKNYGYTF
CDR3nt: TGTGCCAGTAGCCAGGAGGGGAAGAACTATGGCTACACCTTC

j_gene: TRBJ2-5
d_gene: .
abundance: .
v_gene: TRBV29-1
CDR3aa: CSVIQGGETQYF
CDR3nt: TGCAGCGTCATACAGGGTGGAGAGACCCAGTACTTC

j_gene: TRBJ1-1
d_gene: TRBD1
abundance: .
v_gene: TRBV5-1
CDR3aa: CASSFDRGGTEAFF
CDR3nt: TGCGCCAGCAGCTTTGACAGGGGCGGGACTGAAGCTTTCTTT

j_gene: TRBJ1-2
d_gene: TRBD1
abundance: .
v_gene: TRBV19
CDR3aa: CASSMAQGAGYTF
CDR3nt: TGTGCCAGTAGTATGGCTCAGGGGGCTGGCTACACCTTC

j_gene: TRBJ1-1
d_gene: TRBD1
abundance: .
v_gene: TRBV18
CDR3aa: CASSSAGTDNTEAFF
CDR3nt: TGTGCCAGCTCATCCGCCGGGACAGACAACACTGAAGCTTTCTTT

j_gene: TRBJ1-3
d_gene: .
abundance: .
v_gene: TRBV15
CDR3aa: CATSRDQGNSGNTIYF
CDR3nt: TGTGCCACCAGCAGAGATCAGGGTAACTCTGGAAACACCATATATTTT

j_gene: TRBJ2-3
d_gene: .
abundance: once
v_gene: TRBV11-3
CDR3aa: CASSLVGGTDTQYF
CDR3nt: TGTGCCAGCAGCTTAGTGGGCGGGACAGATACGCAGTATTTT

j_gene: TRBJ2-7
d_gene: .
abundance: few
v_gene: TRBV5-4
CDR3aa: CASSLVVLQGADEQYF
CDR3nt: TGTGCCAGCAGCTTGGTGGTATTACAGGGTGCGGACGAGCAGTACTTC

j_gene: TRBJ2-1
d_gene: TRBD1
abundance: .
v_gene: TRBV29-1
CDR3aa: CSVDETGSSYNEQFF
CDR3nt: TGCAGCGTTGACGAGACAGGGAGCTCCTACAATGAGCAGTTCTTC

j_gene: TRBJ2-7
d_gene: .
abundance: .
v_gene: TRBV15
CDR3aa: CATSREPRSYEQYF
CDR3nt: TGTGCCACCAGCAGAGAACCCAGGTCCTACGAGCAGTACTTC